This T cell receptor beta chain is drawn from a study of shared clonotypes between healthy human individuals. The method was immunoSEQ multiplex PCR; TCRdb's version includes in-frame clones alone and lacks a portion of them. Here the sample spans over a million clones, more than 95% being singletons. A word on this clone: The antigen is undetermined.

Study conclusions and caveats: When compared with the clonotypes that were shared by all four sorted-subset donors, the non-shared clonotypes turned out to have lower generation probabilities.

This CDR3 region has 13 residues. Deletions cut 2 bases from V and 5 bases from J, with 7 bases between. Germline V CDR1 and CDR2: SGHNT, YYREEE (reference sequence). Sequencing was done on a sample of naive CD4+ T cells sorted from blood. Specified subset: CD45RA+ positively selected. V is TRBV5-4 and J is TRBJ2-2; D remains ambiguous. The sequence came from a young man in good health. CDR3 bases: TGTGCCAGCAGCTTTCATGAGACCGGGGAGCTGTTTTTT. The encoded protein is CASSFHETGELFF.